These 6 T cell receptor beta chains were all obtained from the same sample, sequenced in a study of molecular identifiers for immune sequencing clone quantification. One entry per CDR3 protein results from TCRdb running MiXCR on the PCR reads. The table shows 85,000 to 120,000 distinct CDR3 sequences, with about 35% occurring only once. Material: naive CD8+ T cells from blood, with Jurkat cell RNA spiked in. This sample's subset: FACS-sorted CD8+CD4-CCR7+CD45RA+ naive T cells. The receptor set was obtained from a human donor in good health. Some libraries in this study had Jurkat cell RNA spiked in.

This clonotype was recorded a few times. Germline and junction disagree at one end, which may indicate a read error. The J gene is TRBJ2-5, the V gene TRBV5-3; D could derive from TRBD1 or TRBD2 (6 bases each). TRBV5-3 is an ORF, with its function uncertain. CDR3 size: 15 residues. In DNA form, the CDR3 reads TGTGCCAGCAGCTTGGGGGCTAGCGTTCTCGAGACCCAGTACTTC. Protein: CASSLGASVLETQYF.

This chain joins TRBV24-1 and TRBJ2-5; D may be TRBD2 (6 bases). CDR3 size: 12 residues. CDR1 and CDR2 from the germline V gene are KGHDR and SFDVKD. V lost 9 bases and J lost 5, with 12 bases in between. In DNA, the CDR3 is TGTGCCACCGGATCCCGGGGGGAGACCCAGTACTTC. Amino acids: CATGSRGETQYF.

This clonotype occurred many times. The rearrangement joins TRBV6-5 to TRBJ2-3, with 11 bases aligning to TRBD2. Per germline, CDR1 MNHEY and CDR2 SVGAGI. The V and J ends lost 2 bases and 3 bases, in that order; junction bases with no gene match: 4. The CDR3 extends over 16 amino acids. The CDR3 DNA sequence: TGTGCCAGCAGTTACGGAACTAGCGGGAGAACAGATACGCAGTATTTT. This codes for CASSYGTSGRTDTQYF.

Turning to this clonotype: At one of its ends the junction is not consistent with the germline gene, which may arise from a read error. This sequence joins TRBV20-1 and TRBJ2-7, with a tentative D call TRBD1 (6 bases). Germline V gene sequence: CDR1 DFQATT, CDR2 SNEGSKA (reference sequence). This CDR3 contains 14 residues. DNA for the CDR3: TGCAGTGCTAGGAGTGGGGGCAGCTCCCACGAGCAGTACTTC. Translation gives CSARSGGSSHEQYF.

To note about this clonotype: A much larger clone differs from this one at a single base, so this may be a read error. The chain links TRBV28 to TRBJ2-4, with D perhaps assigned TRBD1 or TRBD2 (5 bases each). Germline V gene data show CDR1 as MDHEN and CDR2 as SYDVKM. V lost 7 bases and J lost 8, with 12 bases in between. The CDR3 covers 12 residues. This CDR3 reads CASTKLGDIQYF. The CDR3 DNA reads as TGTGCCAGCACTAAACTGGGGGACATTCAGTACTTC.

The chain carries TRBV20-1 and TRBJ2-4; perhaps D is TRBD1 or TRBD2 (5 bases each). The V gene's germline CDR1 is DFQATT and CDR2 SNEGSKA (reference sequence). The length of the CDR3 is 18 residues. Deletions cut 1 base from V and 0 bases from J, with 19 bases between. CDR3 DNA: TGCAGTGCTAGAGGGACGGGGCGGACTGCCCTAGCCAAAAACATTCAGTACTTC. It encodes CSARGTGRTALAKNIQYF.